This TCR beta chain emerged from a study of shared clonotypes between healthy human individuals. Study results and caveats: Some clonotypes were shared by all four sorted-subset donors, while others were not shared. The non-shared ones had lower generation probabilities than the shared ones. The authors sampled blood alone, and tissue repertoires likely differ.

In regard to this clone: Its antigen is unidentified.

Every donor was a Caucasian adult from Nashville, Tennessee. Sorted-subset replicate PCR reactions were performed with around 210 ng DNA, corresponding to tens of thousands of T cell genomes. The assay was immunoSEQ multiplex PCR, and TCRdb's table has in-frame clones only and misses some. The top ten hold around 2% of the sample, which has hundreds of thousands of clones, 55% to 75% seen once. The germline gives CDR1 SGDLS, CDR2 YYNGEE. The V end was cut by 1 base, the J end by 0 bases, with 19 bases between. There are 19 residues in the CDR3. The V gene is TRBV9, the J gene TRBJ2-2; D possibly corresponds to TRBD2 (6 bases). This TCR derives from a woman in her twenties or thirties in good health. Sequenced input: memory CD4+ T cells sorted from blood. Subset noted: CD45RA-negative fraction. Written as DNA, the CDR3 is TGTGCCAGCAGCGTATGGAGCGGGCAGGGCCAACCGAACACCGGGGAGCTGTTTTTT. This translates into CASSVWSGQGQPNTGELFF.